The rows below give T cell receptor beta chains drawn from one sample of a study of T-cell memory formation after mild COVID-19. A single record per CDR3 protein comes from TCRdb applying MiXCR to the 5' RACE reads. The data show 140,000 or so distinct CDR3 sequences, approximately 6% seen once. The sample taken for sequencing was PBMCs or a T cell subset sorted from them (not recorded which). These TCRs come from an adult woman who had mild COVID-19 (a few samples of this study predate the infection). Cell type and time point are not known. CDR3s include the opening cysteine and the closing phenylalanine or tryptophan. The order of the fields is D gene, V gene, J gene, clone size, CDR3 protein, CDR3 DNA. The D gene is left open where the match is weak. Rows may omit the clone size; those that give it use once, few, many or a size class.

-	TRBV7-9	TRBJ2-7	many	CASSLGFAYEQYF	TGTGCCAGCAGCTTAGGATTTGCCTACGAGCAGTACTTC
TRBD1	TRBV5-1	TRBJ1-2	-	CASSLRAGGVDYGYTF	TGCGCCAGCAGCTTGAGAGCAGGGGGCGTTGATTATGGCTACACCTTC
TRBD2	TRBV12-3/TRBV12-4	TRBJ2-1	many	CASSLDRTSAYNEQFF	TGTGCCAGCAGTTTAGATAGGACTAGCGCCTACAATGAGCAGTTCTTC
TRBD2	TRBV7-3	TRBJ2-3	few	CASSMLAGGPRTGTDTQYF	TGTGCCAGCAGCATGCTAGCGGGAGGGCCCCGGACTGGCACAGATACGCAGTATTTT
-	TRBV6-5	TRBJ2-7	many	CASSRGYRSYEQYF	TGTGCCAGCAGTCGGGGCTACAGGTCCTACGAGCAGTACTTC
TRBD1	TRBV20-1	TRBJ1-2	few	CSPLGQGAYGYTF	TGCAGTCCCCTGGGACAGGGGGCTTATGGCTACACCTTC
TRBD2	TRBV6-2/TRBV6-3	TRBJ2-2	many	CASSYGLAGDTGELFF	TGTGCCAGCAGTTACGGCCTAGCGGGAGACACCGGGGAGCTGTTTTTT
-	TRBV5-1	TRBJ2-7	-	CASSSRGSSYEQYF	TGCGCCAGCAGCTCGAGGGGGTCCTCCTACGAGCAGTACTTC
-	TRBV18	TRBJ2-1	few	CASSPPMVHEQFF	TGTGCCAGCTCACCACCGATGGTCCATGAGCAGTTCTTC
TRBD1	TRBV7-2	TRBJ1-4	few	CASRLQFGQGNEKLFF	TGTGCCAGCAGACTACAATTCGGACAGGGCAATGAAAAACTGTTTTTT
TRBD1	TRBV7-2	TRBJ1-1	many	CASSRAGTGRTEAFF	TGTGCCAGCAGTCGAGCCGGGACAGGGAGAACTGAAGCTTTCTTT
-	TRBV27	TRBJ1-2	few	CASSLKGNFNYGYTF	TGTGCCAGCAGTTTGAAGGGGAACTTTAACTATGGCTACACCTTC
-	TRBV9	TRBJ2-3	many	CASSVGTLDTDTQYF	TGTGCCAGCAGCGTAGGGACCCTGGACACAGATACGCAGTATTTT
-	TRBV7-9	TRBJ1-2	few	CASSLSPNYGYTF	TGTGCCAGCAGCTTAAGTCCTAACTATGGCTACACCTTC
-	TRBV9	TRBJ1-1	many	CASSVGPANTEAFF	TGTGCCAGCAGCGTAGGTCCAGCGAACACTGAAGCTTTCTTT
TRBD2	TRBV5-1	TRBJ2-5	few	CASSLSGGAQETQYF	TGCGCCAGCAGCCTTAGCGGGGGGGCCCAGGAGACCCAGTACTTC
-	TRBV29-1	TRBJ1-2	few	CSVSQEVWNYGYTF	TGCAGCGTTTCTCAGGAAGTTTGGAACTATGGCTACACCTTC
-	TRBV19	TRBJ1-5	few	CASGTIGNQPQHF	TGTGCCAGCGGGACGATAGGCAATCAGCCCCAGCATTTT
-	TRBV7-2	TRBJ1-2	few	CASSLDRTNYGYTF	TGTGCCAGCAGCTTAGACAGGACTAACTATGGCTACACCTTC
TRBD1	TRBV9	TRBJ1-6	many	CASSELDRANSPLHF	TGTGCCAGCAGCGAGTTGGACAGGGCCAATTCACCCCTCCACTTT
-	TRBV27	TRBJ2-7	many	CASSAGQLSYEQYF	TGTGCCAGCAGTGCCGGACAGCTCTCCTACGAGCAGTACTTC
-	TRBV20-1	TRBJ2-1	-	CSATRSYNEQFF	TGCAGTGCTACTAGGTCCTACAATGAGCAGTTCTTC
-	TRBV7-8	TRBJ1-1	few	CASSLGDPGANTEAFF	TGTGCCAGCAGCTTAGGGGATCCCGGCGCTAACACTGAAGCTTTCTTT
-	TRBV5-1	TRBJ2-1	-	CASALDGTSYNEQFF	TGCGCCAGCGCCTTAGACGGGACCTCCTACAATGAGCAGTTCTTC
-	TRBV5-1	TRBJ1-4	-	CASSLDPGAREKLFF	TGCGCCAGCAGCTTGGATCCGGGGGCGCGGGAAAAACTGTTTTTT
TRBD2	TRBV20-1	TRBJ2-1	-	CSATTSGPYNEQFF	TGCAGTGCGACGACTAGCGGACCCTACAATGAGCAGTTCTTC
-	TRBV28	TRBJ2-4	few	CASSQVAKNIQYF	TGTGCCAGCAGTCAGGTGGCCAAAAACATTCAGTACTTC
-	TRBV15	TRBJ2-1	-	CATSAGTYNEQFF	TGTGCCACCTCAGCGGGCACCTACAATGAGCAGTTCTTC
-	TRBV9	TRBJ2-5	-	CASSVGNGGVETQYF	TGTGCCAGCAGCGTAGGTAACGGGGGCGTAGAGACCCAGTACTTC